This is a list of T cell receptor beta chains from one sample in a study of shared clonotypes between healthy human individuals. The assay was immunoSEQ multiplex PCR, and TCRdb's table has in-frame clones only and misses some. The table lists some 2,500,000 clones, over 85% of them singletons. The source material was naive CD4+ T cells from PBMCs. The receptors originated from a man aged 18 to 30 in good health. Some clones in this sample may be carry-over from other donors' samples. CDR3s include the opening cysteine and the closing phenylalanine or tryptophan. A D gene is named only where the DNA matches it firmly. Clone sizes are given selectively: once, few, many, or a class where the clone is expanded.

CDR3: CASSRGGFHTEAFF
DNA: TGTGCCAGCAGCCGTGGGGGCTTCCACACTGAAGCTTTCTTT
size: .
D: .
V: TRBV7-6
J: TRBJ1-1

CDR3: CASSPVITGGGTEAFF
DNA: TGTGCCAGCTCACCCGTTATAACAGGGGGCGGAACTGAAGCTTTCTTT
size: .
D: TRBD1
V: TRBV18
J: TRBJ1-1

CDR3: CASSMRESNQPQHF
DNA: TGTGCCAGTAGTATGCGGGAGAGCAATCAGCCCCAGCATTTT
size: .
D: .
V: TRBV19
J: TRBJ1-5

CDR3: CAWISPPGYNEQFF
DNA: TGTGCCTGGATAAGTCCCCCCGGCTACAATGAGCAGTTCTTC
size: .
D: .
V: TRBV30
J: TRBJ2-1

CDR3: CASSFGAGGSTDTQYF
DNA: TGCGCCAGCAGTTTTGGTGCGGGAGGCAGCACAGATACGCAGTATTTT
size: .
D: TRBD2
V: TRBV5-1
J: TRBJ2-3

CDR3: CASSWGQGQETQYF
DNA: TGCGCCAGCAGCTGGGGACAGGGGCAAGAGACCCAGTACTTC
size: .
D: TRBD1
V: TRBV5-1
J: TRBJ2-5

CDR3: CASSSRGRIDSGANVLTF
DNA: TGTGCCAGCAGCTCCCGAGGGCGCATAGACTCTGGGGCCAACGTCCTGACTTTC
size: .
D: .
V: TRBV14
J: TRBJ2-6

CDR3: CASRPGGGREQPQHF
DNA: TGTGCCAGTAGGCCCGGAGGGGGAAGGGAACAGCCCCAGCATTTT
size: .
D: .
V: TRBV19
J: TRBJ1-5

CDR3: CASSFGRPPLVF
DNA: TGTGCCAGCAGTTTCGGCAGGCCCCCGTTAGTCTTC
size: .
D: .
V: TRBV27
J: TRBJ2-1

CDR3: CASSEPPGNTIYF
DNA: TGTGCCAGCAGTGAACCGCCTGGAAACACCATATATTTT
size: .
D: .
V: TRBV6-1
J: TRBJ1-3

CDR3: CASSLVQGYEQYF
DNA: TGCGCCAGCAGCTTGGTACAGGGCTACGAGCAGTACTTC
size: .
D: .
V: TRBV5-1
J: TRBJ2-7

CDR3: CASSAGASGRSRDTQYF
DNA: TGTGCCAGCAGCGCAGGAGCTAGCGGGAGATCTAGGGATACGCAGTATTTT
size: .
D: TRBD2
V: TRBV28
J: TRBJ2-3

CDR3: CASSQFRTSGNTGELFF
DNA: TGCGCCAGCAGCCAGTTCAGGACTAGCGGGAACACCGGGGAGCTGTTTTTT
size: .
D: TRBD2
V: TRBV4-1
J: TRBJ2-2

CDR3: CASSALGREGLEQFF
DNA: TGTGCCAGCAGCGCCCTGGGGCGGGAGGGCCTGGAGCAGTTCTTC
size: once
D: TRBD2
V: TRBV7-9
J: TRBJ2-1

CDR3: CASSIQGTGANVLTF
DNA: TGTGCCAGCAGCATACAGGGAACTGGGGCCAACGTCCTGACTTTC
size: .
D: .
V: TRBV7-2
J: TRBJ2-6

CDR3: CASSTDADTQYF
DNA: TGTGCCAGCAGCACGGACGCAGATACGCAGTATTTT
size: .
D: .
V: TRBV27
J: TRBJ2-3

CDR3: CASSLRGQYEETQYF
DNA: TGCGCCAGCAGCTTAAGGGGACAGTACGAAGAGACCCAGTACTTC
size: .
D: TRBD1
V: TRBV5-1
J: TRBJ2-5

CDR3: CASSVGRSASTDTQYF
DNA: TGTGCCAGCAGCGTAGGAAGGAGTGCTAGCACAGATACGCAGTATTTT
size: once
D: .
V: TRBV9
J: TRBJ2-3

CDR3: CASSLESYGAYEQYF
DNA: TGTGCCAGCAGCTTAGAGTCGTATGGGGCCTACGAGCAGTACTTC
size: .
D: .
V: TRBV7-6
J: TRBJ2-7

CDR3: CASSQLGTDYEQYF
DNA: TGTGCCAGCTCCCAGCTTGGGACAGACTACGAGCAGTACTTC
size: .
D: TRBD1
V: TRBV18
J: TRBJ2-7